This is a list of T cell receptor beta chains from one sample in a study of T-cell memory formation after mild COVID-19. TCRdb reprocessed the 5' RACE reads via MiXCR and lists one record per CDR3 protein. The sample consists of about 610,000 distinct CDR3 sequences, around a sixth of them appearing once. The material sequenced was PBMCs or a T cell subset sorted from them (not recorded which). Every receptor here comes from an adult woman who had mild COVID-19 (a few samples of this study predate the infection). Cell type and time point are not known. CDR3s include the opening cysteine and the closing phenylalanine or tryptophan. The D gene is left open where the match is weak. Clone size is not always given. Where it is, it says once, few, many or a class for expanded clones.

size	V	J	length	D	CDR3	DNA
few	TRBV5-6	TRBJ2-5	14	TRBD2	CASSFLGGEETQYF	TGTGCCAGCAGCTTCCTCGGGGGGGAAGAGACCCAGTACTTC
few	TRBV19	TRBJ2-2	15	TRBD2	CASRRLAGETGELFF	TGTGCCAGTAGGAGACTAGCGGGGGAAACCGGGGAGCTGTTTTTT
NA	TRBV5-1	TRBJ1-1	18	NA	CASSFIAPGAGGNTEAFF	TGCGCCAGCAGCTTTATCGCTCCAGGTGCCGGGGGAAACACTGAAGCTTTCTTT
few	TRBV11-2	TRBJ1-1	15	NA	CASSLSSGLNTEAFF	TGTGCCAGCAGCTTATCCTCAGGGCTGAACACTGAAGCTTTCTTT
NA	TRBV7-2	TRBJ2-2	16	TRBD2	CASSLAGGSNTGELYF	TGTGCCAGCAGCCTAGCGGGAGGGTCGAACACCGGGGAGCTGTATTTT
NA	TRBV24-1	TRBJ2-2	15	NA	CATSDLGVNTGELFF	TGTGCCACCAGTGATCTCGGGGTGAACACCGGGGAGCTGTTTTTT
many	TRBV27	TRBJ2-7	16	TRBD2	CASSFGVGGGAYEQYF	TGTGCCAGCAGTTTCGGCGTGGGCGGGGGGGCGTACGAGCAGTACTTC
many	TRBV4-1	TRBJ2-5	16	TRBD1	CASSQGQGGLQETQYF	TGCGCCAGCAGCCAGGGACAGGGGGGACTCCAAGAGACCCAGTACTTC
NA	TRBV18	TRBJ1-6	16	NA	CASSPRGELYNSPLHF	TGTGCCAGCTCCCCGAGAGGGGAGCTCTATAATTCACCCCTCCACTTT
NA	TRBV18	TRBJ2-4	17	TRBD2	CASSQLPSGSESNIQYF	TGTGCCAGCTCACAGTTGCCTAGCGGGAGTGAGTCCAACATTCAGTACTTC
few	TRBV7-2	TRBJ1-5	15	NA	CASSAAGVGNQPQHF	TGTGCCAGCAGCGCCGCGGGGGTCGGCAATCAGCCCCAGCATTTT
few	TRBV5-4	TRBJ1-1	13	NA	CASSLRWDTEAFF	TGTGCCAGCAGCTTGAGGTGGGATACTGAAGCTTTCTTT
few	TRBV6-5	TRBJ2-5	16	NA	CASSYLSPTIIETQYF	TGTGCCAGCAGTTACCTTAGCCCCACTATCATAGAGACCCAGTACTTC
NA	TRBV7-7	TRBJ2-5	12	TRBD1	CASGGQGVTQYF	TGTGCCAGCGGGGGACAGGGAGTGACCCAGTACTTC
NA	TRBV4-1	TRBJ2-7	16	NA	CASSLGDNTYSYEQYF	TGCGCCAGCAGCCTTGGGGACAATACCTACTCCTACGAGCAGTACTTC
few	TRBV20-1	TRBJ1-2	15	NA	CSPQRPRTLNYGYTF	TGCAGTCCCCAAAGGCCGCGTACGCTTAACTATGGCTACACCTTC
few	TRBV24-1	TRBJ1-2	14	NA	CATSDPRTDYGYTF	TGTGCCACCAGTGACCCCAGGACGGACTATGGCTACACCTTC
many	TRBV11-2	TRBJ2-5	18	TRBD2	CASSPRLGLAGGGETQYF	TGTGCCAGCAGCCCTCGCCTGGGACTAGCGGGAGGTGGCGAGACCCAGTACTTC
NA	TRBV12-3/TRBV12-4	TRBJ2-1	14	NA	CASSLARGQAQQFF	TGTGCCAGCAGTTTAGCGCGGGGGCAGGCTCAGCAGTTCTTC
few	TRBV5-5	TRBJ2-3	13	NA	CASSVEFTDTQYF	TGTGCCAGCAGCGTGGAGTTCACAGATACGCAGTATTTT
NA	TRBV19	TRBJ2-1	11	NA	CASSISNEQFF	TGTGCCAGTAGTATCTCTAATGAGCAGTTCTTC
NA	TRBV12-3/TRBV12-4	TRBJ2-1	15	TRBD2	CASTPQRGHYNEQFF	TGTGCCAGCACCCCCCAGCGGGGCCACTACAATGAGCAGTTCTTC
NA	TRBV4-1	TRBJ1-4	15	NA	CASSQLQGTNEKLFF	TGCGCCAGCAGCCAGCTTCAGGGGACTAATGAAAAACTGTTTTTT
few	TRBV12-3/TRBV12-4	TRBJ1-2	14	NA	CASSPTIRSYGYTF	TGTGCCAGCAGTCCTACGATTCGCTCCTATGGCTACACCTTC
NA	TRBV5-1	TRBJ2-5	14	NA	CASSSDQVQETQYF	TGCGCCAGCAGCTCAGACCAGGTCCAAGAGACCCAGTACTTC
NA	TRBV12-3/TRBV12-4	TRBJ2-7	18	TRBD2	CASSLASGSLHLAYEQYF	TGTGCCAGCAGTTTGGCTAGCGGGAGCCTCCATTTGGCCTACGAGCAGTACTTC
NA	TRBV29-1	TRBJ2-1	17	TRBD2	CSVEDHAGTSSYNEQFF	TGCAGCGTTGAAGATCATGCCGGGACTAGCTCCTACAATGAGCAGTTCTTC
NA	TRBV5-1	TRBJ2-3	15	TRBD1	CASSLATDRGDTQYF	TGCGCCAGCAGCTTGGCTACGGACAGGGGAGATACGCAGTATTTT
NA	TRBV30	TRBJ1-6	12	NA	CAWSWDESPLHF	TGTGCCTGGAGCTGGGACGAGTCACCCCTCCACTTT
few	TRBV20-1	TRBJ1-1	14	TRBD1	CSAPRTGGNTEAFF	TGCAGTGCTCCTCGGACAGGGGGGAACACTGAAGCTTTCTTT
few	TRBV3-1	TRBJ1-2	14	TRBD1	CASRGTGVSGGYTF	TGTGCCAGCAGAGGGACAGGGGTTTCAGGTGGCTACACCTTC
NA	TRBV18	TRBJ2-1	15	TRBD2	CASSPERGSYNEQFF	TGTGCCAGCTCACCAGAGCGGGGCTCCTACAATGAGCAGTTCTTC
few	TRBV15	TRBJ2-7	14	TRBD1	CATSRDRGFYEQYF	TGTGCCACCAGCAGGGACAGGGGTTTCTACGAGCAGTACTTC
NA	TRBV11-2	TRBJ2-3	14	NA	CASSLSFGTDTQYF	TGTGCCAGCAGCTTAAGTTTTGGTACAGATACGCAGTATTTT
few	TRBV9	TRBJ2-7	15	NA	CASSVAPGPLYEQYF	TGTGCCAGCAGCGTAGCGCCAGGGCCCCTCTACGAGCAGTACTTC
few	TRBV27	TRBJ2-1	17	TRBD2	CASSRSGRSSGVNEQFF	TGTGCCAGCAGTAGAAGCGGGAGAAGCTCAGGGGTAAATGAGCAGTTCTTC
many	TRBV3-1	TRBJ2-3	15	TRBD2	CASSPGTSGSDTQYF	TGTGCCAGCAGCCCAGGGACTAGCGGGAGCGATACGCAGTATTTT
few	TRBV7-2	TRBJ2-7	14	NA	CASSPRGKAYEQYF	TGTGCCAGCAGCCCCAGGGGTAAGGCCTACGAGCAGTACTTC
few	TRBV18	TRBJ2-1	18	NA	CASSPQGAGTQGSNEQFF	TGTGCCAGCTCACCTCAAGGGGCCGGGACTCAGGGGAGCAATGAGCAGTTCTTC
few	TRBV7-9	TRBJ1-2	15	NA	CASSLPHPANYGYTF	TGTGCCAGCAGCTTACCGCATCCAGCTAACTATGGCTACACCTTC
few	TRBV20-1	TRBJ2-2	14	TRBD1	CSAKDRGLSGELFF	TGCAGTGCTAAAGACAGGGGTCTGTCCGGGGAGCTGTTTTTT
few	TRBV27	TRBJ1-1	14	NA	CASRRTALNTEAFF	TGTGCCAGCAGGCGGACAGCGCTGAACACTGAAGCTTTCTTT
NA	TRBV24-1	TRBJ2-1	16	NA	CATSDLGRDHYNEQFF	TGTGCCACCAGTGATTTGGGGCGGGACCACTACAATGAGCAGTTCTTC
few	TRBV5-1	TRBJ2-1	14	TRBD1	CASSLGQGKREQFF	TGCGCCAGCAGCTTGGGACAGGGGAAGCGTGAGCAGTTCTTC
many	TRBV6-2/TRBV6-3	TRBJ2-1	16	NA	CASSYRSALPLDEQFF	TGTGCCAGCAGTTATCGATCGGCCCTGCCTTTGGATGAGCAGTTCTTC
NA	TRBV12-3/TRBV12-4	TRBJ1-3	14	NA	CASNHRISGNTIYF	TGTGCCAGCAACCATCGGATCTCTGGAAACACCATATATTTT
many	TRBV12-3/TRBV12-4	TRBJ2-3	16	TRBD2	CASSWGTSGGIDTQYF	TGTGCCAGCAGTTGGGGGACTAGCGGGGGCATAGATACGCAGTATTTT
NA	TRBV4-3	TRBJ2-2	16	NA	CASSQVRVSNTGELFF	TGCGCCAGCAGCCAAGTGAGGGTATCGAACACCGGGGAGCTGTTTTTT
few	TRBV29-1	TRBJ1-3	13	NA	CSVEDRSGNTIYF	TGCAGCGTTGAAGATCGCTCGGGAAACACCATATATTTT
NA	TRBV18	TRBJ1-5	16	TRBD1	CASSGGQDVYVQPQHF	TGTGCCAGCTCGGGCGGACAGGATGTTTATGTTCAGCCCCAGCATTTT
few	TRBV7-9	TRBJ2-2	18	TRBD1	CASSFWGRQGANTGELFF	TGTGCCAGCAGCTTCTGGGGACGACAGGGGGCAAACACCGGGGAGCTGTTTTTT
NA	TRBV20-1	TRBJ2-3	16	NA	CSARDGEAGRTDTQYF	TGCAGTGCTAGAGACGGTGAGGCGGGACGCACAGATACGCAGTATTTT
NA	TRBV20-1	TRBJ2-3	15	TRBD2	CSARSLAGKWDTQYF	TGCAGTGCTAGGTCTCTAGCGGGAAAGTGGGATACGCAGTATTTT
many	TRBV9	TRBJ2-3	12	TRBD2	CASSAGTSAQYF	TGTGCCAGCAGCGCTGGGACTAGCGCGCAGTATTTT
NA	TRBV7-3	TRBJ2-7	13	NA	CASSLGTGSEQYF	TGTGCCAGCAGCTTGGGCACAGGGTCCGAGCAGTACTTC